The 8 T cell receptor beta chains given below trace back to one sample, sequenced in a study of T cell responses to AZD1222 COVID-19 vaccine. Profiling relied on immunoSEQ multiplex PCR, and the TCRdb table lists in-frame clones only, not all of them. The sample has under 150,000 clones; 90% are singletons. The source material was peripheral blood, sampled 28 days after the second AZD1222 dose. These receptors were taken from an adult who received the AZD1222 COVID-19 vaccine.

This chain joins TRBV5-8 and TRBJ2-4, with 8 bases identical to TRBD1. The CDR3 has 16 amino acids. The V and J ends lost 4 bases and 7 bases, in that order; junction bases with no gene match: 13. CDR1 SGHTS and CDR2 YDEGEE come from the germline V gene. The CDR3 is CASSQPGRGLGNIQYF. The CDR3 DNA reads TGTGCCAGCAGCCAACCGGGCAGGGGGCTTGGGAACATTCAGTACTTC. Together with reference TRBV5-8 and TRBJ2-4, the CDR3 gives the full variable domain: EAGVTQSPTHLIKTRGQQATLRCSPISGHTSVYWYQQALGLGLQFLLWYDEGEERNRGNFPPRFSGRQFPNYSSELNVNALELEDSALYLCASSQPGRGLGNIQYFGAGTRLSVL.

The rearrangement uses TRBV4-2 and TRBJ2-6; the match to TRBD1 covers 9 bases. The CDR3 length is 17 residues. V shed 4 bases and J 1 base; nucleotides not matched to a gene: 5. In germline, CDR1 is LGHNA, CDR2 YNFKEQ. The CDR3 region has the DNA TGTGCCAGCAGCCTTGGGGACAGGGCTTCTGGGGCCAACGTCCTGACTTTC. This gives the protein CASSLGDRASGANVLTF.

The chain is built from TRBV7-8 and TRBJ2-5, with a tentative D call TRBD2 (5 bases). The CDR3 spans 15 residues. Trimming pared 3 bases from V and 5 bases from J, leaving 16 bases between. In germline, CDR1 is SGHVS, CDR2 FQNEAQ. The CDR3 protein is CASSFVRGGRETQYF. The DNA of the CDR3 is TGTGCCAGCAGCTTCGTCCGGGGTGGTAGGGAGACCCAGTACTTC.

This clone was observed once. This sequence joins TRBV6-2 or TRBV6-3 and TRBJ1-6, with 10 bases that match TRBD1. The CDR3 contains 19 residues. Germline loops: CDR1 MNHEY, CDR2 SVGEGT. Trimming removed 6 bases from V and 1 base from J; junction bases left unmatched: 12. The DNA for the CDR3 is TGTGCCAGCAGCTTGACCGGGACAGGGGCATCATCCTATAATTCACCCCTCCACTTT. It encodes CASSLTGTGASSYNSPLHF.

This clone has just a few counts. The chain has TRBV28 and TRBJ2-7, with D perhaps TRBD2 (5 bases). Germline values: CDR1 MDHEN, CDR2 SYDVKM. Trimming stripped 6 bases from V and 4 bases from J, with 19 bases between. This CDR3 contains 15 residues. CDR3 protein: CASRPGLAEGYEQYF. The CDR3 DNA sequence: TGTGCCAGCAGGCCTGGGCTAGCAGAGGGATACGAGCAGTACTTC.

V is TRBV12-3 or TRBV12-4 and J is TRBJ2-5; weak D call: TRBD2 (5 bases). This CDR3 contains 13 residues. V shed 8 bases and J shed 2 bases, with 12 bases lying between them. The CDR3 sequence: CASRPGLQETQYF. The CDR3 coding sequence is TGTGCCAGCCGCCCGGGATTACAAGAGACCCAGTACTTC.

This chain links TRBV6-5 with TRBJ1-5; a possible D gene is TRBD1 (5 bases). Per germline, CDR1 MNHEY and CDR2 SVGAGI. Trimming removed 5 bases at V and 10 bases at J, with 15 bases between. The CDR3 runs to 13 residues. The CDR3 reads CASSTQGAGPQHF. CDR3 bases: TGTGCCAGCAGTACACAAGGGGCCGGCCCCCAGCATTTT.

The rearrangement uses TRBV7-8 and TRBJ2-2; 11 positions match TRBD2. The junction had 8 bases not matched to a gene; V was cut back by 5 bases and J by 6 bases. The germline CDR1 and CDR2 sequences are SGHVS and FQNEAQ. CDR3 length: 16 residues. DNA of the CDR3: TGTGCCAGCAGCCAGACTAGCGGGACGCTCGCCGGGGAGCTGTTTTTT. The encoded protein is CASSQTSGTLAGELFF.